This passage covers 30 T cell receptor beta chains from one sample sequenced in a study of graft-versus-host responses after intestinal transplantation (dated by TCRdb to the early 2020s). Taken with the paper, the label for time point translates to: cells obtained before transplantation from donor or recipient. For these TCRs, the target antigens are not known. Library construction relied on the immunoSEQ multiplex PCR assay. TCRdb limited this immuneACCESS table to in-frame rearrangements with V and J called. A share of clones is missing; checked studies link under half to unresolved V genes, and the rest is unexplained. For this sample there are fewer than 150,000 clones; roughly 92% appear just once. The ten largest clones take up approximately 0.17% of the sample. Sequencing was performed on unstimulated CD4+ T cells sorted from spleen or lymph node cells, taken before intestinal transplant. The source of these receptors is a human donor who received an intestinal transplant.

A word on this clone: The junction does not match germline at one end; this may be a read error. V gene TRBV2 combines with J gene TRBJ2-3; tentative D call: TRBD2 (5 bases). CDR3 length equals 14 residues. Germline CDR1 is SNHLY and CDR2 is FYNNEI. The CDR3 sequence is CASSEYASTDTQYF. The CDR3 DNA reads TGTGCCAGCAGTGAATATGCTAGCACGGATACGCAGTATTTT.

This clone appeared a few times. The chain links TRBV4-1 to TRBJ1-6; D ambiguous. This CDR3 is 13 amino acids long. Per germline, CDR1 MGHRA and CDR2 YSYEKL. Trimming left V 9 bases short and J 8 bases short, with 14 bases between. The CDR3 loop reads CASKGEVDSPLHF. DNA for the CDR3: TGCGCCAGTAAAGGAGAGGTGGATTCACCCCTCCACTTT.

The chain combines TRBV19 with TRBJ1-3, with D possibly being TRBD1 (6 bases). V was clipped by 6 bases and J by 4 bases, with 25 bases between them. The CDR3 extends over 18 amino acids. CDR1 is LNHDA, CDR2 SQIVND, per germline (reference sequence). The CDR3 here is CASSTWYDRPIGGNTIYF. CDR3 in DNA: TGTGCCAGTAGCACTTGGTACGACAGGCCCATAGGGGGAAACACCATATATTTT.

The CDR3 spells CASSSEFVRYF. Here the CDR3 DNA reads TGTGCCAGCAGTTCGGAGTTCGTACGGTACTTC. The chain joins TRBV6-6 to TRBJ2-7; D is unclear. This CDR3 has 11 residues. Germline V gene sequence: CDR1 MNHNY, CDR2 SVGAGI (reference sequence). V lost 4 bases and J 12 bases, leaving 13 bases between the germline ends.

This chain uses TRBV10-3 with TRBJ2-3; D possibly corresponds to TRBD1 (5 bases). CDR1 is ENHRY, CDR2 SYGVKD, per germline. The V end was cut by 0 bases, the J end by 2 bases, with 9 bases between. The CDR3 is 15 amino acids. CDR3 DNA: TGTGCCATCAGTGAGTCAAGGGGTTTCACAGATACGCAGTATTTT. Protein product: CAISESRGFTDTQYF.

The V gene is TRBV4-1, the J gene TRBJ2-5; D gene uncertain. The V and J ends lost 1 base and 1 base respectively, with 10 bases between them. CDR3 length: 15 amino acids. Germline assignment: CDR1 MGHRA and CDR2 YSYEKL. The CDR3, as DNA: TGCGCCAGCAGCCAAGGGGCACGATTCCAAGAGACCCAGTACTTC. It yields the protein CASSQGARFQETQYF.

The V and J genes are TRBV6-1 and TRBJ2-4; 9 nucleotides match TRBD1. V shed 6 bases, J shed 3 bases, and the junction held 6 bases outside the gene matches. The germline V gene has CDR1 MNHNS and CDR2 SASEGT. The CDR3 loop spans 15 amino acids. The CDR3 DNA sequence: TGTGCCAGCAGCACAGGGGGCTACGACAAAAACATTCAGTACTTC. Translation gives CASSTGGYDKNIQYF.

The chain couples TRBV2 to TRBJ2-1; D assignment may be TRBD1 or TRBD2 (6 bases each). The CDR3 is 16 residues long. The germline V gene has CDR1 SNHLY and CDR2 FYNNEI. The V end was cut by 6 bases, the J end by 1 base, with 16 bases between. CDR3 protein: CASSKQGGLSYNEQFF. In nucleotides, the CDR3 is TGTGCCAGCAGCAAACAGGGAGGTTTGTCCTACAATGAGCAGTTCTTC.

The CDR3 region has the DNA TGTGCCTGGAACGGAAGGCTCGATTCACCCCTCCACTTT. Its protein product is CAWNGRLDSPLHF. The genes are TRBV30 and TRBJ1-6; no firm D call. This CDR3 spans 13 amino acids. Trimming left V 4 bases short and J 8 bases short, with 12 bases between. Germline V gene sequence: CDR1 GTSNPN, CDR2 SVGIG (reference sequence).

This rearrangement joins TRBV10-2 to TRBJ2-3; 11 nucleotides line up with TRBD2. The V gene end was trimmed by 1 base and the J gene end by 2 bases; junction bases not matched to a gene: 14. The germline gives CDR1 WSHSY, CDR2 SAAADI. This CDR3 region has 20 residues. The DNA for the CDR3 is TGCGCCAGCAGTGAGTTCCGCGTCCTAGCGGGGGGAGGTTTCACAGATACGCAGTATTTT. Encoded protein: CASSEFRVLAGGGFTDTQYF.

The CDR3 DNA is TGTGCCAGTAGTAATCGGGACATCTCCTACGAGCAGTACTTC. Encoded protein: CASSNRDISYEQYF. The chain uses TRBV19 and TRBJ2-7, with TRBD1 as a possible D gene (6 bases). CDR1 LNHDA and CDR2 SQIVND come from the germline V gene (reference sequence). This CDR3 contains 14 residues. Trimming removed 4 bases from V and 0 bases from J, with 10 bases in between.

V is TRBV11-2 and J is TRBJ1-3, with D uncertain. The CDR3 contains 17 residues. The V gene lost 0 bases and the J gene lost 0 bases, with 12 bases spanning the gap. Germline V gives CDR1 SGHAT, CDR2 FQNNGV. CDR3 sequence (DNA): TGTGCCAGCAGCTTAGATCCCGGGTTCCTCTCTGGAAACACCATATATTTT. Protein: CASSLDPGFLSGNTIYF.

This chain uses TRBV5-1 with TRBJ2-7, with 7 bases aligning to TRBD1. The germline V gene has CDR1 SGHRS and CDR2 YFSETQ. The V segment lost 4 bases and the J segment 7 bases; nucleotides outside the gene matches: 11. CDR3 size: 14 residues. CDR3 amino acids: CASSPPGQRWEQYF. CDR3 nucleotide sequence: TGCGCCAGCAGCCCTCCGGGACAGCGCTGGGAGCAGTACTTC. The full variable domain, completed using reference TRBV5-1 and TRBJ2-7, is KAGVTQTPRYLIKTRGQQVTLSCSPISGHRSVSWYQQTPGQGLQFLFEYFSETQRNKGNFPGRFSGRQFSNSRSEMNVSTLELGDSALYLCASSPPGQRWEQYFGPGTRLTVT.

The rearrangement links TRBV5-4 to TRBJ2-4; no definite D call. V dropped 0 bases and J dropped 9 bases, with 10 bases sitting between them. Germline V lookup: CDR1 SGHNT, CDR2 YYREEE (reference sequence). The CDR3 totals 13 residues. CDR3 nucleotides: TGTGCCAGCAGCTTGGCGGTAAAGGGCATTCAGTACTTC. Translating it yields CASSLAVKGIQYF.

The CDR3 DNA sequence: TGTGCCAGCACTCTTCGGGATCCCAACTATGGCTACACCTTC. This codes for CASTLRDPNYGYTF. The chain uses TRBV2 and TRBJ1-2; D uncertain. V was trimmed by 7 bases and J by 2 bases, leaving 14 bases between them. CDR3 size: 14 residues. Germline V CDR1 and CDR2: SNHLY, FYNNEI.

This rearrangement joins TRBV11-2 to TRBJ2-3; the match to TRBD2 covers 10 bases. Unmatched junction bases numbered 5, after V lost 5 bases and J lost 0 bases. Germline CDR1 and CDR2: SGHAT and FQNNGV. The CDR3 extends over 16 amino acids. For the CDR3, the DNA is TGTGCCAGCAGCCCACGGACTAGCGGTAGCACAGATACGCAGTATTTT. Translation gives CASSPRTSGSTDTQYF.

The V and J genes are TRBV4-1 and TRBJ1-1, with no clear D. CDR1 and CDR2 (germline): MGHRA, YSYEKL. Between the trimmed V and J ends, which lost 1 base and 5 bases, there was a span of 8 bases. The CDR3 is 13 residues long. The CDR3 spells CASSQGPGTEAFF. DNA of the CDR3: TGCGCCAGCAGCCAAGGTCCGGGAACTGAAGCTTTCTTT.

The V and J genes are TRBV5-1 and TRBJ2-7; 14 positions match TRBD2. This CDR3 comprises 14 residues. V gave up 4 bases and J gave up 5 bases; unmatched junction bases: 2. Germline V gene lookup returns CDR1 SGHRS and CDR2 YFSETQ. In nucleotides, the CDR3 is TGCGCCAGCAGCAAGGGACTAGCGGGGGACGAGCAGTACTTC. Protein sequence: CASSKGLAGDEQYF.

The chain joins TRBV7-8 to TRBJ2-5, with 7 bases matching TRBD2. Germline V gene sequence: CDR1 SGHVS, CDR2 FQNEAQ. The CDR3 is 14 residues long. The V and J ends lost 5 bases and 3 bases, in that order; junction bases with no gene match: 6. The CDR3 reads CASSPAGTKETQYF. CDR3 coding DNA: TGTGCCAGCAGCCCAGCCGGGACTAAAGAGACCCAGTACTTC.

This clone was recorded once. The rearrangement joins TRBV18 to TRBJ1-2; D is possibly TRBD1 (6 bases). The CDR3 covers 15 residues. Looked up from germline, CDR1 is KGHSH and CDR2 is LQKENI. Trimming took 1 base from V and 6 from J, leaving 15 bases between them. The CDR3 region is CASSPLVQGRHGYTF. The CDR3 DNA is TGTGCCAGCTCACCACTCGTACAGGGTCGCCATGGCTACACCTTC.

The chain carries TRBV25-1 and TRBJ2-3; no definite D call. Germline assignment: CDR1 MGHDK and CDR2 SYGVNS. The V end lost 4 bases, the J end lost 5 bases, and 4 bases lay between the germline ends. This CDR3 has 11 amino acids. CDR3 sequence (DNA): TGTGCCAGCAGTGCCATAGATACGCAGTATTTT. It codes for CASSAIDTQYF. The full variable domain, rest sourced from reference TRBV25-1 and TRBJ2-3, is EADIYQTPRYLVIGTGKKITLECSQTMGHDKMYWYQQDPGMELHLIHYSYGVNSTEKGDLSSESTVSRIRTEHFPLTLESARPSHTSQYLCASSAIDTQYFGPGTRLTVL.

The J gene is TRBJ1-5, the V gene TRBV5-6, with D possibly TRBD1 on 5 matching bases. V was clipped by 0 bases and J by 3 bases, with 13 bases between them. CDR3 length: 16 residues. Germline loops: CDR1 SGHDT, CDR2 YYEEEE. This CDR3 reads CASSLAPGPTNQPQHF. CDR3 nucleotide sequence: TGTGCCAGCAGCTTGGCCCCGGGGCCGACCAATCAGCCCCAGCATTTT.

The genes are TRBV6-5 and TRBJ2-1; D may be TRBD2 (7 bases). CDR3 length: 14 residues. Trimming took off 0 bases at V and 6 bases at J, with 9 bases between the two ends. The V gene's germline CDR1 is MNHEY and CDR2 SVGAGI. The CDR3 DNA is TGTGCCAGCAGTTACTCTAGGGGGGGCAATGAGCAGTTCTTC. Its translation: CASSYSRGGNEQFF.

The chain employs TRBV18 and TRBJ1-2; D not resolved. The CDR3 loop spans 15 amino acids. CDR1 and CDR2 (germline): KGHSH, LQKENI. V lost 4 bases and J 6 bases, leaving 18 bases between the germline ends. The CDR3 protein is CASSLDLVNGDGYTF. CDR3 DNA: TGTGCCAGCTCACTCGACCTAGTGAACGGAGATGGCTACACCTTC.

The V call is TRBV27, the J call TRBJ2-1, with D uncertain. V dropped 6 bases and J dropped 3 bases, with 3 bases sitting between them. Germline V gene lookup returns CDR1 MNHEY and CDR2 SMNVEV (reference sequence). The CDR3 consists of 11 residues. The CDR3 sequence: CASSHYNEQFF. Here the CDR3 DNA reads TGTGCCAGCAGCCACTACAATGAGCAGTTCTTC.

The chain joins TRBV5-1 to TRBJ1-2; TRBD1 agrees at 8 bases. The CDR3 is 13 amino acids. Germline CDR1 SGHRS, CDR2 YFSETQ. Trimming took 5 bases from V and 5 from J; bases not matched to a gene: 5. The CDR3 protein is CASREGQAYGYTF. The CDR3 DNA sequence: TGCGCCAGCAGGGAGGGACAGGCGTATGGCTACACCTTC.

The chain couples TRBV6-4 to TRBJ2-7, with a tentative D call TRBD2 (5 bases). Per the germline V gene, CDR1 is MRHNA and CDR2 is SNTAGT. V was pared by 6 bases and J by 3 bases, with 12 bases between. This CDR3 has 13 amino acids. The CDR3 DNA sequence: TGTGCCAGCAGCAGGACTGGCATCTACGAGCAGTACTTC. It encodes CASSRTGIYEQYF.

The V gene is TRBV19, the J gene TRBJ1-5, with D tentatively TRBD1 (6 bases). Germline CDR1 is LNHDA and CDR2 is SQIVND (reference sequence). The CDR3 has 15 amino acids. Trimming shortened V by 5 bases and J by 4 bases, and 15 bases separated the two germline ends. Here the CDR3 reads CASSPSGQTNQPQHF. The CDR3 DNA follows: TGTGCCAGTAGTCCCTCAGGACAGACTAATCAGCCCCAGCATTTT. The whole variable domain, remainder taken from reference TRBV19 and TRBJ1-5, is DGGITQSPKYLFRKEGQNVTLSCEQNLNHDAMYWYRQDPGQGLRLIYYSQIVNDFQKGDIAEGYSVSREKKESFPLTVTSAQKNPTAFYLCASSPSGQTNQPQHFGDGTRLSIL.

The chain couples TRBV7-6 to TRBJ2-5, with D possibly being TRBD2 (6 bases). CDR1 is SGHVS and CDR2 is FNYEAQ in the germline V gene. This CDR3 is built from 14 residues. Trimming left V 0 bases short and J 1 base short, with 6 bases between. The CDR3 coding sequence is TGTGCCAGCAGCTTAGCGGGGGGCCAAGAGACCCAGTACTTC. The encoded protein is CASSLAGGQETQYF.

This clone was counted between two and nine times. The rearrangement links TRBV29-1 to TRBJ2-7, with D perhaps TRBD1 or TRBD2 (5 bases each). V lost 6 bases to trimming and J lost 5 bases, with 14 bases between them. CDR1 and CDR2 (germline): SQVTM, ANQGSEA. The CDR3 length is 12 residues. The CDR3 protein is CSVGRGANEQYF. CDR3 coding DNA: TGCAGCGTGGGCAGAGGGGCGAACGAGCAGTACTTC.